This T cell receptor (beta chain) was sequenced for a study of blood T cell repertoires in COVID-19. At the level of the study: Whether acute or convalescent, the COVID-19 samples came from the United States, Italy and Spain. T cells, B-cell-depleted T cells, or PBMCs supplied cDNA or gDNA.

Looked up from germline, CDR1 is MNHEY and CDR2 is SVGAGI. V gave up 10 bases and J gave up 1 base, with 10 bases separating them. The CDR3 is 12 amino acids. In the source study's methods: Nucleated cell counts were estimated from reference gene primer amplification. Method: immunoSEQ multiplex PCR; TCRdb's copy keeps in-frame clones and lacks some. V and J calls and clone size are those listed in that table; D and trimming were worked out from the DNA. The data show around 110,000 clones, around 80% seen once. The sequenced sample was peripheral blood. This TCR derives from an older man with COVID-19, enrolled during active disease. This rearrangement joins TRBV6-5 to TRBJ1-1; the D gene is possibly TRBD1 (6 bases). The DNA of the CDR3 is TGTGCCACCTCCAGGGGGAACACTGAAGCTTTCTTT. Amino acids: CATSRGNTEAFF.